This T cell receptor (beta chain) was captured in a study of blood T cell repertoires in COVID-19 (dated by TCRdb to 2019 to 2021). About the study as a whole: Samples covering the acute and convalescent phases of COVID-19 were provided by collaborators in the United States, Italy and Spain. Where HLA class I and class II types were available, the types were taken from metadata supplied by the sample provider, not from assay-based typing. Samples were obtained from the ongoing ImmuneRACE study (first 160 participants) and from 1,000 to 1,500 subjects provided by 6 global collaborators. Subjects who had been exposed to COVID-19, were actively infected with it, or had recovered from it provided the deeply sampled blood TCRbeta repertoires that made up the dataset. Nearly every sample came with metadata listing a de-identified subject ID, COVID-19 status, age in years and sex. The repertoires were made available in a free public database intended to serve as a resource for research on the immune response to SARS-CoV-2. The material from the prospective study consisted of cDNA or gDNA derived from T cells, B-cell-depleted T cells, or PBMCs. What the authors observed across the whole study: Clinical and demographic metadata were provided uncurated, with the amount varying by source and participant.

TCRbeta CDR3 regions were amplified from genomic DNA using the immunoSEQ Assay, a bias-controlled multiplex PCR. Concerning the study's data processing: Within the assay, amplification of reference gene primers was used to estimate how many nucleated cells each sample contained. To quantify the absolute abundance of each unique TCRbeta CDR3 rearrangement, sequence reads were collapsed and filtered. Productive Simpson clonality was computed per sample as the square root of Simpson's diversity index over productive rearrangements. The table comes from immuneACCESS by way of TCRdb, which keeps in-frame sequences with V and J called. Part of the clones is missing from these tables; in studies checked, under half for an unresolved V gene and the rest for unknown reasons. Clonal size and the V and J genes are those of that table, whereas D and trimming came from the DNA. The sample profile shows 250,000 to 350,000 clones; almost 90% of them were found once. Together, the top ten hold roughly 2.8% of the sample.

The CDR3 contains 15 residues, cysteine and phenylalanine counted. CDR3 DNA only is kept here, 45 bases in frame from base 1. CDR1 and CDR2, per the germline V gene, are SGHVS and FQNEAQ. V is shortened by 2 bases, J by 2 bases, and the region joining them spans 10 bases. On this clone itself: Its antigen is currently not known. Within one base of it there is no much larger clone, and no base qualities were kept.

In Seattle, one collaborating source enrolled patients while the infection was active and tracked those patients longitudinally over the course of disease. Whole blood was collected in K2EDTA tubes by collaborating institutions according to the institutions' own protocols. For TCRbeta analysis, collaborators shipped samples as frozen whole blood, isolated PBMCs, or DNA extracted from either of those sample types. The receptor's source is a woman in her 30s with COVID-19, enrolled during active disease. The rearranged chain carries TRBV7-8 and TRBJ1-5, and perhaps TRBD1 as D gene, on 5 matching bases. The sequencing input was peripheral blood. The sequence in DNA is TGTGCCAGCAGCTTAATCGGGGGAGGCAATCAGCCCCAGCATTTT. Its amino acids are CASSLIGGGNQPQHF.